The 13 T cell receptor beta chains reported below all come from one sample, sequenced in a study of early T cells in non-severe SARS-CoV-2 infection. In TCRdb, the 5' RACE reads were re-called with MiXCR into one record per CDR3 protein. Of 85,000 to 100,000 distinct CDR3 sequences listed, approximately 11% are singletons. The sample comprised whole blood. These TCRs come from an adult who was a healthcare worker with PCR-confirmed SARS-CoV-2 infection or an uninfected control (not recorded which).

A single count supports this clonotype. This clone may be a read error of a much larger clone one base away. The rearrangement joins TRBV5-1 to TRBJ2-1, with a tentative D call TRBD1 (6 bases). The CDR3 runs to 15 residues. V lost 4 bases and J 0 bases, leaving 11 bases between the germline ends. Per germline, CDR1 SGHRS and CDR2 YFSETQ. CDR3 residues: CASSPQGGSYNEQFF. Written as DNA, the CDR3 is TGCGCCAGCAGCCCTCAAGGGGGCTCCTACAATGAGCAGTTCTTC.

This chain connects TRBV29-1 to TRBJ1-4; D unclear. This CDR3 contains 10 residues. Trimming stripped 7 bases from V and 7 bases from J, with 7 bases between. In germline, CDR1 is SQVTM, CDR2 ANQGSEA. The CDR3 protein is CSAWSEKLFF. DNA of the CDR3: TGCAGCGCCTGGAGTGAAAAACTGTTTTTT.

The chain uses TRBV18 and TRBJ2-4; TRBD2 might be the D (6 bases). The V gene's germline CDR1 is KGHSH and CDR2 LQKENI. V was shortened by 6 bases and J by 8 bases, with 14 bases between the two germline ends. This CDR3 has 13 residues. The CDR3 sequence: CASSGTDGDIQYF. CDR3 nucleotide sequence: TGTGCCAGCTCCGGGACTGATGGCGACATTCAGTACTTC.

The rearrangement uses TRBV28 and TRBJ2-2, with D unclear. The V end was cut by 6 bases, the J end by 3 bases, with 11 bases between. The CDR3 spans 14 residues. Germline loops: CDR1 MDHEN, CDR2 SYDVKM. CDR3 DNA: TGTGCCAGCAGGAGGCACTCGGACACCGGGGAGCTGTTTTTT. Its protein product is CASRRHSDTGELFF.

This sequence joins TRBV5-6 and TRBJ2-1; 10 bases agree with TRBD2. The length of the CDR3 is 16 residues. V shed 1 base, J shed 3 bases, and the junction held 4 bases outside the gene matches. Germline values: CDR1 SGHDT, CDR2 YYEEEE. This CDR3 reads CASSLSLAGVYNEQFF. CDR3 sequence (DNA): TGTGCCAGCAGCTTGTCTCTAGCGGGAGTCTACAATGAGCAGTTCTTC.

This clonotype was seen repeatedly, ten times or more. The chain recombines TRBV6-2 or TRBV6-3 with TRBJ2-1, with D perhaps being TRBD1 or TRBD2 (5 bases each). Looked up from germline, CDR1 is MNHEY and CDR2 is SVGEGT. Trimming left V 7 bases short and J 7 bases short, with 17 bases between. The CDR3 runs to 14 residues. The CDR3 is CASTNAGTQNEQFF. The CDR3 bases are TGTGCCAGCACCAATGCCGGGACGCAGAATGAGCAGTTCTTC.

In this sample, this clonotype turned up a few times. The genes are TRBV28 and TRBJ1-1, with D maybe TRBD1 (5 bases). The CDR3 runs 15 residues. Deletions cut 2 bases from V and 1 base from J, with 11 bases between. CDR1 is MDHEN and CDR2 is SYDVKM in the germline V gene. The CDR3 is CASSLRGGRNTEAFF. The CDR3 coding sequence is TGTGCCAGCAGTTTACGGGGGGGAAGGAACACTGAAGCTTTCTTT.

This clonotype was recorded many times. This chain links TRBV13 with TRBJ2-3; D gene uncertain. Looked up from germline, CDR1 is PRHDT and CDR2 is FYEKMQ (reference sequence). CDR3 length: 14 amino acids. The V and J ends lost 3 bases and 6 bases respectively, with 13 bases between them. CDR3 sequence (DNA): TGTGCCAGCAGCTTTTTCCTGGGCGCGGATACGCAGTATTTT. Translating it yields CASSFFLGADTQYF.

A remark on this clonotype: Likely a read error: the CDR3 ends without its conserved phenylalanine or tryptophan. The chain uses TRBV28 and TRBJ1-1; D is ambiguous. Germline values: CDR1 MDHEN, CDR2 SYDVKM. The CDR3 loop spans 16 amino acids. V was cut by 7 bases and J by 1 base, with 19 bases left in between. The CDR3 is CASTNVPGDPNTEAFS. The CDR3 nucleotides are TGTGCCAGCACCAACGTACCGGGTGACCCGAACACTGAAGCTTTCTCT.

This clonotype turned up a few times. V and J are TRBV7-9 and TRBJ2-7; D is perhaps TRBD1 (6 bases). CDR3 length: 14 residues. Trimming stripped 4 bases from V and 3 bases from J, with 13 bases between. CDR1 and CDR2 from the germline V gene are SEHNR and FQNEAQ (reference sequence). The CDR3 bases are TGTGCCAGCAGCTCCACAGGGTCCTACTACGAGCAGTACTTC. Translated: CASSSTGSYYEQYF.

The chain uses TRBV30 and TRBJ2-7; 8 positions agree with TRBD1. CDR3 length: 13 residues. Germline V CDR1 and CDR2: GTSNPN, SVGIG (reference sequence). The CDR3 DNA reads as TGTGCTATGACAGGGGACCTTGGCTACGAGCAGTACTTC. Its protein product is CAMTGDLGYEQYF.

The V call is TRBV28, the J call TRBJ1-1; the D gene is possibly TRBD1 (6 bases). The CDR3 has 15 residues. Germline CDR1 reads MDHEN; CDR2 reads SYDVKM. V lost 6 bases, J lost 2 bases, and 16 bases lay in between. CDR3 residues: CASREQGGDNTEAFF. The CDR3, as DNA: TGTGCCAGCAGAGAACAGGGAGGGGATAACACTGAAGCTTTCTTT.

This clonotype was detected a few times. The CDR3 region has the DNA TGTGCCAGCAGTTACCTTAACCGGGGGCCCCAGCATTTT. Protein sequence: CASSYLNRGPQHF. The chain combines TRBV6-2 or TRBV6-3 with TRBJ1-5; D gene ambiguous. CDR3 length: 13 residues. Germline V gene data show CDR1 as MNHEY and CDR2 as SVGEGT. V lost 2 bases to trimming and J lost 9 bases, with 11 bases between them.